Following are 10 T cell receptor beta chains from one sample sequenced in a study of T cell repertoires in cytomegalovirus infection. TCRdb recomputed calls from the reads with MiXCR, one row per CDR3 protein. Found here are 300,000 or so distinct CDR3 sequences, 20% to 30% of them singletons; the top ten hold roughly 13%. Their antigens remain unidentified. The sequencing used cultured PBMCs, collected from culture after CMV antigen stimulation. The receptors were sampled from a human donor in good health (CMV status not recorded). Some clones in this sample may be carry-over from other donors' samples.

This clonotype has ten or more counts. The chain links TRBV2 to TRBJ2-3; 10 nucleotides line up with TRBD2. The V gene end was trimmed by 9 bases and the J gene end by 3 bases; junction bases not matched to a gene: 3. The CDR3 extends over 13 amino acids. Germline CDR1 and CDR2: SNHLY and FYNNEI. The CDR3 coding sequence is TGTGCCAGAGCGGGAGGGCCGACAGATACGCAGTATTTT. It specifies CARAGGPTDTQYF.

The chain links TRBV6-6 to TRBJ1-1, with D possibly TRBD1 on 6 matching bases. The CDR3 runs 14 residues. V lost 0 bases, J lost 1 base, and 6 bases lay in between. Germline CDR1 MNHNY, CDR2 SVGAGI (reference sequence). The CDR3, as DNA: TGTGCCAGCAGTTACTCGGACAGGAACACTGAAGCTTTCTTT. It specifies CASSYSDRNTEAFF.

This chain connects TRBV5-4 to TRBJ2-6, with a possible D match to TRBD1 (6 bases). Germline loops: CDR1 SGHNT, CDR2 YYREEE (reference sequence). The V and J ends lost 9 bases and 3 bases respectively, with 22 bases between them. The CDR3 totals 17 residues. The CDR3 DNA follows: TGTGCCACCCTGGACAGTTCGAAGGGCGGTGGGGCCAACGTCCTGACTTTC. This sequence encodes CATLDSSKGGGANVLTF.

This clonotype was counted a few times. The chain combines TRBV14 with TRBJ1-2; D is possibly TRBD1 (6 bases). CDR1 and CDR2 from the germline V gene are SGHDN and FVKESK. V was trimmed by 3 bases and J by 10 bases, leaving 15 bases between them. This CDR3 region has 13 residues. CDR3: CASSQIQGTHYTF. CDR3 DNA: TGTGCCAGCAGCCAGATTCAGGGGACTCACTACACCTTC.

The chain couples TRBV18 to TRBJ1-4; 7 bases match TRBD1. V trimming: 3 bases; J trimming: 4 bases; junction bases outside the gene matches: 11. There are 17 residues in the CDR3. Germline V CDR1 and CDR2: KGHSH, LQKENI. In nucleotides, the CDR3 is TGTGCCAGCTCACCGGAATTGGGGGACAGCTATAATGAAAAACTGTTTTTT. Its translation is CASSPELGDSYNEKLFF.

The table lists this clonotype with a few counts. The chain has TRBV6-2 or TRBV6-3 and TRBJ2-1; 11 bases match TRBD2. CDR1 MNHEY and CDR2 SVGEGT come from the germline V gene. The CDR3 length is 18 residues. Unmatched junction bases numbered 11, after V lost 5 bases and J lost 2 bases. CDR3 DNA sequence: TGTGCCAGCAGTCAAGCCCCTAGACTAGCGGGGCCCTACAATGAGCAGTTCTTC. Translated: CASSQAPRLAGPYNEQFF.

At least ten counts were recorded for this clonotype. The chain uses TRBV7-2 and TRBJ2-1; 12 bases agree with TRBD2. Trimming at V came to 4 bases and at J to 5 bases, leaving 3 bases not matched to a gene. Looked up from germline, CDR1 is SGHTA and CDR2 is FQGNSA. The CDR3 has 15 amino acids. CDR3 amino acids: CASSSTSGRDNEQFF. The CDR3 nucleotides are TGTGCCAGCAGCTCGACTAGCGGGAGAGACAATGAGCAGTTCTTC.

This clonotype was observed a handful of times. The rearrangement links TRBV19 to TRBJ2-1; D is uncertain. The germline V and J ends were trimmed by 5 bases and 7 bases, with 15 bases remaining between them. CDR1 is LNHDA and CDR2 is SQIVND in the germline V gene (reference sequence). The CDR3 is 14 amino acids. CDR3 nucleotide sequence: TGTGCCAGTAGTTGGATTGGCTCTGGGAATGAGCAGTTCTTC. Protein product: CASSWIGSGNEQFF. The whole variable domain, remainder taken from reference TRBV19 and TRBJ2-1, is DGGITQSPKYLFRKEGQNVTLSCEQNLNHDAMYWYRQDPGQGLRLIYYSQIVNDFQKGDIAEGYSVSREKKESFPLTVTSAQKNPTAFYLCASSWIGSGNEQFFGPGTRLTVL.

This chain connects TRBV6-1 to TRBJ2-3; no clear D. Trimming pared 8 bases from V and 2 bases from J, leaving 11 bases between. CDR3 length: 13 amino acids. CDR1 is MNHNS, CDR2 SASEGT, per germline. CDR3 region: CASWKSFTDTQYF. Written as DNA, the CDR3 is TGTGCCAGCTGGAAATCTTTCACAGATACGCAGTATTTT.

The chain employs TRBV20-1 and TRBJ2-1; D is uncertain. Germline CDR1 reads DFQATT; CDR2 reads SNEGSKA (reference sequence). V lost 0 bases and J 3 bases, leaving 9 bases between the germline ends. The CDR3 covers 14 residues. CDR3 amino acids: CSARDRSRYNEQFF. The CDR3 DNA is TGCAGTGCTAGAGATCGGTCGCGCTACAATGAGCAGTTCTTC.